These 28 T cell receptor beta chains were sequenced from one sample in a study of cytomegalovirus exposure and HLA in healthy donors. PCR employed 60 Vbeta and 13 Jbeta primers. Repertoires were generated with immunoSEQ multiplex PCR, while TCRdb's copy carries only in-frame clones and drops some. The table shows 90,000 to 100,000 clones, with around three quarters occurring only once. Specimen: PBMCs. These receptor sequences come from a man between 40 and 49 years old in good health and CMV-seronegative.

This chain connects TRBV7-9 to TRBJ1-1; 8 positions match TRBD1. Germline CDR1 reads SEHNR; CDR2 reads FQNEAQ (reference sequence). There are 14 residues in the CDR3. Trimming removed 5 bases from V and 5 bases from J; junction bases left unmatched: 7. CDR3 region: CASSKEQGATEAFF. The CDR3 DNA is TGTGCCAGCAGCAAGGAGCAGGGGGCAACTGAAGCTTTCTTT.

V is TRBV5-1 and J is TRBJ1-4; TRBD1 agrees at 8 bases. The CDR3 is 15 amino acids. The V and J ends lost 4 bases and 5 bases, in that order; junction bases with no gene match: 7. Germline V gene sequence: CDR1 SGHRS, CDR2 YFSETQ. The CDR3 region has the DNA TGCGCCAGCAGCCCTGAGCGGGACAGGAATGAAAAACTGTTTTTT. It yields the protein CASSPERDRNEKLFF.

The CDR3 spells CAWGPNRGAQYF. For the CDR3, the DNA is TGTGCCTGGGGGCCAAACAGGGGCGCGCAGTATTTT. This chain joins TRBV30 and TRBJ2-3, with TRBD1 matching 7 bases. Germline CDR1 reads GTSNPN; CDR2 reads SVGIG (reference sequence). With 5 bases clipped from V and 10 bases from J, the junction kept 9 bases outside the gene matches. The CDR3 has 12 amino acids.

This clone was counted a few times. The V gene is TRBV4-2, the J gene TRBJ2-3; 7 bases are a match to TRBD1. V trimming: 4 bases; J trimming: 4 bases; junction bases outside the gene matches: 11. This CDR3 comprises 16 residues. CDR1 and CDR2 from the germline V gene are LGHNA and YNFKEQ. The CDR3 bases are TGTGCCAGCAGCCCCCGGCGCGGACAGGTATCAGATACGCAGTATTTT. Translated: CASSPRRGQVSDTQYF.

The chain joins TRBV6-4 to TRBJ2-1, with D uncertain. V lost 0 bases, J lost 5 bases, and 5 bases lay in between. CDR1 and CDR2 (germline): MRHNA, SNTAGT. This CDR3 has 13 amino acids. The CDR3 is CASSDSENNEQFF. CDR3 coding DNA: TGTGCCAGCAGTGACTCCGAGAACAATGAGCAGTTCTTC.

This chain uses TRBV7-2 with TRBJ1-4; D perhaps matches TRBD1 (6 bases). V was pared by 2 bases and J by 10 bases, with 20 bases between. Germline CDR1 SGHTA, CDR2 FQGNSA. CDR3 size: 16 residues. CDR3 sequence reads: CASSLTTGTRIGKLFF. CDR3 DNA: TGTGCCAGCAGCTTAACTACCGGGACAAGGATTGGAAAACTGTTTTTT.

The genes are TRBV19 and TRBJ1-5; 8 positions agree with TRBD1. The CDR3 covers 17 residues. Looked up from germline, CDR1 is LNHDA and CDR2 is SQIVND (reference sequence). V shed 3 bases, J shed 4 bases, and the junction held 11 bases outside the gene matches. Here the CDR3 reads CASSMISRQGMNQPQHF. The DNA for the CDR3 is TGTGCCAGTAGTATGATTAGTCGACAGGGGATGAATCAGCCCCAGCATTTT.

This clone appeared a single time. The chain joins TRBV19 to TRBJ1-5; D is unclear. CDR3 length: 14 residues. CDR1 LNHDA and CDR2 SQIVND come from the germline V gene (reference sequence). Trimming shortened V by 7 bases and J by 0 bases, and 10 bases separated the two germline ends. Written as DNA, the CDR3 is TGTGCCAGTACTCAGACACTTAGCAATCAGCCCCAGCATTTT. Amino acids: CASTQTLSNQPQHF.

The chain has TRBV6-5 and TRBJ2-3, with TRBD1 matching 8 bases. There are 16 residues in the CDR3. Per germline, CDR1 MNHEY and CDR2 SVGAGI. V lost 4 bases to trimming and J lost 1 base; unmatched junction nucleotides: 7. In DNA form, the CDR3 reads TGTGCCAGCAGTTGGGGTCCGACAGGGGGCACAGATACGCAGTATTTT. Residues: CASSWGPTGGTDTQYF.

This clone was seen a single time. This rearrangement joins TRBV5-1 to TRBJ2-3, with TRBD1 matching 7 bases. This CDR3 spans 16 amino acids. The germline V gene has CDR1 SGHRS and CDR2 YFSETQ. V lost 4 bases and J lost 3; bases outside the gene matches: 11. The CDR3 nucleotides read TGCGCCAGCAGCGAGAGGACAGGCAGGCTGACAGATACGCAGTATTTT. Amino acid sequence: CASSERTGRLTDTQYF. Full variable domain (remainder filled in from reference TRBV5-1 and TRBJ2-3): KAGVTQTPRYLIKTRGQQVTLSCSPISGHRSVSWYQQTPGQGLQFLFEYFSETQRNKGNFPGRFSGRQFSNSRSEMNVSTLELGDSALYLCASSERTGRLTDTQYFGPGTRLTVL.

V usage is TRBV7-2 and J usage is TRBJ2-7, with TRBD2 as a possible D gene (5 bases). Germline lookup yields CDR1 SGHTA and CDR2 FQGNSA. The CDR3 consists of 14 residues. Trimming left V 1 base short and J 5 bases short, with 12 bases between. This chain's CDR3 is CASSLVTSTNEQYF. Written as DNA, the CDR3 is TGTGCCAGCAGCTTAGTTACTAGTACCAACGAGCAGTACTTC.

The chain carries TRBV7-2 and TRBJ1-6, with D possibly TRBD1 on 5 matching bases. This CDR3 is 16 amino acids long. V lost 2 bases and J lost 2, with 10 bases in between. The germline V gene encodes CDR1 SGHTA and CDR2 FQGNSA. CDR3 amino acids: CASSLRGRAYNSPLHF. The CDR3 DNA reads TGTGCCAGCAGCTTAAGGGGTCGCGCCTATAATTCACCCCTCCACTTT.

The CDR3 DNA sequence: TGTGCCAGCAGTGTGTACCTAGCTAACCCAGATACGCAGTATTTT. Amino acid sequence: CASSVYLANPDTQYF. The chain is built from TRBV2 and TRBJ2-3, with a weak D call TRBD2 (5 bases). Germline V gene sequence: CDR1 SNHLY, CDR2 FYNNEI. The germline V and J ends were trimmed by 4 bases and 4 bases, with 15 bases remaining between them. This CDR3 region has 15 residues.

This clone was counted a single time. CDR3 amino acids: CASSWGGQGAHHEQYF. CDR3 sequence (DNA): TGCGCCAGCAGCTGGGGGGGACAGGGGGCTCATCACGAGCAGTACTTC. The chain uses TRBV5-1 and TRBJ2-7, with 12 bases aligning to TRBD1. From germline, CDR1 is SGHRS and CDR2 YFSETQ. This CDR3 comprises 16 residues. Losses at the gene ends were 3 bases for V and 5 bases for J; bases not matched to a gene: 9.

Of note for this clone: Mismatch with germline at one junction end may stem from a read error. The V call is TRBV7-9, the J call TRBJ2-7; 7 bases are shared with TRBD2. In germline, CDR1 is SEHNR, CDR2 FQNEAQ (reference sequence). The CDR3 is 15 amino acids. As DNA, the CDR3 is TGTTCCAGCAGCTTAGAAGCGGGACCCTCCTACGAGCAGTACTTC. Translation: CSSSLEAGPSYEQYF.

The chain links TRBV6-5 to TRBJ1-4, with D tentatively TRBD1 (6 bases). CDR3 length: 16 amino acids. CDR1 and CDR2 (germline): MNHEY, SVGAGI. V was pared by 2 bases and J by 5 bases, with 15 bases between. CDR3 sequence (DNA): TGTGCCAGCAGTTACGTTTCTGGTCAGGGGAATGAAAAACTGTTTTTT. Amino acid sequence: CASSYVSGQGNEKLFF.

Note on this clone: Sequence at one end of the junction differs from germline and may be a read error. Other DNA variants within this sample encode the same CDR3. V gene TRBV4-1 combines with J gene TRBJ2-7; D possibly corresponds to TRBD2 (6 bases). Germline V gene sequence: CDR1 MGHRA, CDR2 YSYEKL. The CDR3 runs 13 residues. CDR3 region: CASSQGTTYEQYF. The CDR3 bases are TGCGCCAGCAGCCAAGGGACTACCTATGAGCAGTACTTC.

The chain has TRBV18 and TRBJ1-4; 7 nucleotides align to TRBD1. CDR1 and CDR2 (germline): KGHSH, LQKENI. Germline trimming cut 6 bases from V and 5 bases from J; bases unmatched to any gene: 6. This CDR3 region has 14 residues. CDR3 protein: CASSGGGQNEKLFF. DNA of the CDR3: TGTGCCAGCTCCGGAGGGGGCCAGAATGAAAAACTGTTTTTT.

The chain employs TRBV4-1 and TRBJ2-5, with 9 nucleotides matching TRBD1. This CDR3 is built from 15 residues. V lost 4 bases and J lost 2; bases outside the gene matches: 5. CDR1 is MGHRA, CDR2 YSYEKL, per germline. CDR3 in DNA: TGCGCCAGCAGCCGGATGGGACAGGGACAAGAGACCCAGTACTTC. Its protein is CASSRMGQGQETQYF.

The rearrangement uses TRBV7-9 and TRBJ1-4; D is possibly TRBD1 (6 bases). This CDR3 spans 16 amino acids. With 3 bases removed from V and 6 bases from J, the gap between germline ends came to 17 bases. CDR1 and CDR2 (germline): SEHNR, FQNEAQ (reference sequence). CDR3 bases: TGTGCCAGCAGCTTTAAAGTGGGGGGGGCCGATGAAAAACTGTTTTTT. It specifies CASSFKVGGADEKLFF. Supplemented by reference TRBV7-9 and TRBJ1-4, the full variable domain reads DTGVSQNPRHKITKRGQNVTFRCDPISEHNRLYWYRQTLGQGPEFLTYFQNEAQLEKSRLLSDRFSAERPKGSFSTLEIQRTEQGDSAMYLCASSFKVGGADEKLFFGSGTQLSVL.

The rearrangement uses TRBV7-8 and TRBJ1-3; D not resolved. From germline, CDR1 is SGHVS and CDR2 FQNEAQ. The V gene lost 5 bases and the J gene lost 1 base, with 9 bases spanning the gap. The CDR3 length is 14 residues. The CDR3 nucleotides read TGTGCCAGCAGCAGCGGGTATTCTGGAAACACCATATATTTT. It codes for CASSSGYSGNTIYF.

V and J are TRBV9 and TRBJ1-1; D not resolved. From germline, CDR1 is SGDLS and CDR2 YYNGEE. The CDR3 totals 15 residues. The V end was cut by 0 bases, the J end by 1 base, with 10 bases between. DNA of the CDR3: TGTGCCAGCAGCGTAGGGCCAGACTCGAACACTGAAGCTTTCTTT. The encoded protein is CASSVGPDSNTEAFF.

The chain uses TRBV28 and TRBJ1-2; TRBD1 is a possible D gene (5 bases). Germline assignment: CDR1 MDHEN and CDR2 SYDVKM. Trimming took 3 bases from V and 4 from J, leaving 12 bases between them. The CDR3 sequence is 14 residues long. The CDR3 nucleotides are TGTGCCAGCAGTTTGACCGGGACTGGCTATGGCTACACCTTC. It yields the protein CASSLTGTGYGYTF.

The chain recombines TRBV5-1 with TRBJ2-3; 12 bases are shared with TRBD2. Germline V CDR1 and CDR2: SGHRS, YFSETQ. J lost 2 bases, V lost 5 bases, and 15 bases had no gene match. The CDR3 totals 19 residues. The CDR3 sequence is CASSSIPETSGRPTDTQYF. CDR3 bases: TGCGCCAGCAGTTCTATCCCGGAAACTAGCGGGAGGCCCACAGATACGCAGTATTTT. The complete variable domain, with remaining parts taken from reference TRBV5-1 and TRBJ2-3, reads KAGVTQTPRYLIKTRGQQVTLSCSPISGHRSVSWYQQTPGQGLQFLFEYFSETQRNKGNFPGRFSGRQFSNSRSEMNVSTLELGDSALYLCASSSIPETSGRPTDTQYFGPGTRLTVL.

This clone appeared a few times. The chain links TRBV19 to TRBJ2-5, with TRBD1 matching 11 bases. CDR3 length: 15 amino acids. Germline V lookup: CDR1 LNHDA, CDR2 SQIVND (reference sequence). Trimming took 6 bases from V and 4 from J; bases not matched to a gene: 7. CDR3 loop: CASREDRGRLETQYF. CDR3 DNA: TGTGCCAGTAGGGAGGACAGGGGGCGGCTAGAGACCCAGTACTTC.

This clone appeared a single time. The J gene is TRBJ2-3, the V gene TRBV5-8; D gene ambiguous. Between the trimmed V and J ends, which lost 0 bases and 0 bases, there was a span of 5 bases. CDR1 is SGHTS, CDR2 YDEGEE, per germline. The CDR3 totals 14 residues. CDR3 region: CASSLVPSTDTQYF. DNA for the CDR3: TGTGCCAGCAGCTTGGTCCCTAGCACAGATACGCAGTATTTT.

This chain connects TRBV5-1 to TRBJ2-7, with D tentatively TRBD2 (5 bases). This CDR3 contains 15 residues. The V end was cut by 8 bases, the J end by 7 bases, with 25 bases between. The V gene's germline CDR1 is SGHRS and CDR2 YFSETQ. The CDR3 coding sequence is TGCGCCAGAAATCCCGACGGGGTAGTTTCCCCTGAGCAGTACTTC. It is translated as CARNPDGVVSPEQYF.

The rearrangement links TRBV5-6 to TRBJ2-7, with a tentative D call TRBD1 (6 bases). The CDR3 extends over 17 amino acids. V lost 0 bases and J lost 6, with 22 bases in between. From germline, CDR1 is SGHDT and CDR2 YYEEEE. The CDR3 coding sequence is TGTGCCAGCAGCTTGGCCAGGGGTACAGGGTCGGCAGGCGAGCAGTACTTC. This codes for CASSLARGTGSAGEQYF.